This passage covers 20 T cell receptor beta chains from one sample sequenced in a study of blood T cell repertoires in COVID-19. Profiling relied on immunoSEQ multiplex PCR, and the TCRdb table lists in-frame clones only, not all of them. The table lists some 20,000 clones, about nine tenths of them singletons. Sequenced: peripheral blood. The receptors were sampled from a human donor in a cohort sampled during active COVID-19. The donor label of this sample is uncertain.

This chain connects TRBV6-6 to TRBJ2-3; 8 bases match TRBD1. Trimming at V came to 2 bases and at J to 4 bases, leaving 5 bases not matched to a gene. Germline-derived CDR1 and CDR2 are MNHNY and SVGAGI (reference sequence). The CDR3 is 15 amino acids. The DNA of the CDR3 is TGTGCCAGCAGTTACACTCAGGGGGCGTCAGATACGCAGTATTTT. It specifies CASSYTQGASDTQYF.

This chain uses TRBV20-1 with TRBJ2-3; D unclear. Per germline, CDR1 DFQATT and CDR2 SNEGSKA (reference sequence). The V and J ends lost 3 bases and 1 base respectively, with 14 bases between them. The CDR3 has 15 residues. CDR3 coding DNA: TGCAGTGCTAGTATAGCCTCAGAGGGCACAGATACGCAGTATTTT. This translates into CSASIASEGTDTQYF.

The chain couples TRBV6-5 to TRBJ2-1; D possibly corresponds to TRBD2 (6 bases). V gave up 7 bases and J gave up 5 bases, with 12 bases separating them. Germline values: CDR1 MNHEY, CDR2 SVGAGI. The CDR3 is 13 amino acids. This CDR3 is CASKAGPNNEQFF. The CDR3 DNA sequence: TGTGCCAGCAAGGCGGGACCAAACAATGAGCAGTTCTTC.

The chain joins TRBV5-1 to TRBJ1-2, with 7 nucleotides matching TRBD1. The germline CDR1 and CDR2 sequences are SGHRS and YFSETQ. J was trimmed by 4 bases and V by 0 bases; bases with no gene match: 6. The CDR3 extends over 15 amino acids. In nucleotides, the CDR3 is TGCGCCAGCAGCTTGGTTGGAGGGGGCGGCTATGGCTACACCTTC. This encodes CASSLVGGGGYGYTF. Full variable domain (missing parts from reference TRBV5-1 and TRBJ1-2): KAGVTQTPRYLIKTRGQQVTLSCSPISGHRSVSWYQQTPGQGLQFLFEYFSETQRNKGNFPGRFSGRQFSNSRSEMNVSTLELGDSALYLCASSLVGGGGYGYTFGSGTRLTVV.

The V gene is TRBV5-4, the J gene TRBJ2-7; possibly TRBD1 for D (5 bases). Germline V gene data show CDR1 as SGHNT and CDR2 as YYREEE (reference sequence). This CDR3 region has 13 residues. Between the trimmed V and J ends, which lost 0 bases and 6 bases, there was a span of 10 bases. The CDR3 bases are TGTGCCAGCAGCTTGGTTTCGCAGGGCGAGCAGTACTTC. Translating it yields CASSLVSQGEQYF.

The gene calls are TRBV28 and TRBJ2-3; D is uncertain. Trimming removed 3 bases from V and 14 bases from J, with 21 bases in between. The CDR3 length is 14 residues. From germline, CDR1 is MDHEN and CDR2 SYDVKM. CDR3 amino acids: CASSFSQVTLRWYF. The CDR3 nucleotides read TGTGCCAGCAGTTTCTCTCAGGTCACGCTTAGGTGGTATTTT.

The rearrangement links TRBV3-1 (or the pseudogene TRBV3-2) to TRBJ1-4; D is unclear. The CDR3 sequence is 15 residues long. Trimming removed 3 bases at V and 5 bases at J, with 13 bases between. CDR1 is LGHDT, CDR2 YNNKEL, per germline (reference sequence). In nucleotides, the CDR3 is TGTGCCAGCAGCCAGTCCGGAGGGCCCAATGAAAAACTGTTTTTT. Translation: CASSQSGGPNEKLFF.

The CDR3 loop is CASSFWKAGRPDTQYF. The CDR3 DNA sequence: TGCGCCAGCAGCTTCTGGAAGGCAGGGAGGCCAGATACGCAGTATTTT. This chain uses TRBV4-1 with TRBJ2-3, with D possibly being TRBD2 (6 bases). This CDR3 has 16 amino acids. V was cut by 5 bases and J by 4 bases, with 19 bases left in between. CDR1 and CDR2 (germline): MGHRA, YSYEKL.

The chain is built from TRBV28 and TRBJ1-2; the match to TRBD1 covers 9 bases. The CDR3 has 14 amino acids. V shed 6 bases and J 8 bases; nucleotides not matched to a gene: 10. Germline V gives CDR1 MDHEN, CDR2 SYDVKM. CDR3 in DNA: TGTGCCAGCAGGGACGCACAGGGGGCGAAAGGCTACACCTTC. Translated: CASRDAQGAKGYTF.

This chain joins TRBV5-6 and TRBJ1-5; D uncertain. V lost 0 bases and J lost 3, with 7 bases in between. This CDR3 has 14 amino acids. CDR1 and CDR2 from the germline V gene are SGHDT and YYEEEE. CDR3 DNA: TGTGCCAGCAGCTTGGGGGCATTCAATCAGCCCCAGCATTTT. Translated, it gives CASSLGAFNQPQHF.

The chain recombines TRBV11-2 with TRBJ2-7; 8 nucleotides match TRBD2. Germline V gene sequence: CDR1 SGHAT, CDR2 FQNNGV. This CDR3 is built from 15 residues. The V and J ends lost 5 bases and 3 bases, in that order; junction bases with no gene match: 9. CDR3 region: CASSPSGPGFYEQYF. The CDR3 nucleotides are TGTGCCAGCAGCCCTAGCGGGCCGGGGTTCTACGAGCAGTACTTC.

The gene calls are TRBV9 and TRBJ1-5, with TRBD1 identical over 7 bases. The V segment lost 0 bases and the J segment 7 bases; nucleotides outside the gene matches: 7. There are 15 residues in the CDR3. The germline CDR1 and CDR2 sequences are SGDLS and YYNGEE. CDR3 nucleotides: TGTGCCAGCAGCGTAGGTTATGGAGGGGGCCAGCCCCAGCATTTT. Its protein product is CASSVGYGGGQPQHF.

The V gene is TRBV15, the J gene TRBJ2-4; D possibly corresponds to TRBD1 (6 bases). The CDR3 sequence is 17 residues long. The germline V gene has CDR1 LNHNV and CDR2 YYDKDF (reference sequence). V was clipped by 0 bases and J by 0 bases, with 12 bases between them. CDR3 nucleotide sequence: TGTGCCACCAGCAGAGACAGGGGTTGGGGAGCCAAAAACATTCAGTACTTC. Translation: CATSRDRGWGAKNIQYF. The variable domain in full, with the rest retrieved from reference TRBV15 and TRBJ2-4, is DAMVIQNPRYQVTQFGKPVTLSCSQTLNHNVMYWYQQKSSQAPKLLFHYYDKDFNNEADTPDNFQSRRPNTSFCFLDIRSPGLGDTAMYLCATSRDRGWGAKNIQYFGAGTRLSVL.

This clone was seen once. This CDR3 is CASSSQGKESPLHF. In DNA, the CDR3 is TGTGCCAGCAGTTCACAGGGGAAGGAATCACCCCTCCACTTT. The J gene is TRBJ1-6, the V gene TRBV6-6; the match to TRBD1 covers 7 bases. The CDR3 has 14 residues. Germline lookup yields CDR1 MNHNY and CDR2 SVGAGI (reference sequence). J lost 10 bases, V lost 4 bases, and 7 bases had no gene match.

This CDR3 is CASSIGLAAFVSSYNEQFF. The CDR3 DNA reads TGTGCCAGTAGTATCGGACTAGCGGCCTTTGTAAGCTCCTACAATGAGCAGTTCTTC. The J gene is TRBJ2-1, the V gene TRBV19; 10 bases fit TRBD2. The CDR3 is made up of 19 amino acids. Trimming removed 3 bases from V and 0 bases from J; junction bases left unmatched: 11. Per the germline V gene, CDR1 is LNHDA and CDR2 is SQIVND (reference sequence).

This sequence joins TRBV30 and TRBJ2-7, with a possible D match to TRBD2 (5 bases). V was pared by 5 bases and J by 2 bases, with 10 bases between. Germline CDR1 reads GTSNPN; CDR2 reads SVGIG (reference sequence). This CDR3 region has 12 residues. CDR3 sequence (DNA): TGTGCCTGGTCGACTACCCCCTACGAGCAGTACTTC. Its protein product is CAWSTTPYEQYF.

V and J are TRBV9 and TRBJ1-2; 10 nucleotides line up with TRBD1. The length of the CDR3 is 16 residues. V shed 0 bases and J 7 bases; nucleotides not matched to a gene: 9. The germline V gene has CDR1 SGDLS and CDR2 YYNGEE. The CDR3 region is CASSVDPTGGLGGYTF. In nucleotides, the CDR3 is TGTGCCAGCAGCGTAGACCCGACAGGGGGCTTGGGTGGCTACACCTTC.

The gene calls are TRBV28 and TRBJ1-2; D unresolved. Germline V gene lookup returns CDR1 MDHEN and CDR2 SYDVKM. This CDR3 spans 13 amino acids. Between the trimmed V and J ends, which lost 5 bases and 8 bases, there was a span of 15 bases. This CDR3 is CASSPNAGSGYTF. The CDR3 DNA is TGTGCCAGCAGTCCGAACGCGGGTAGCGGCTACACCTTC.

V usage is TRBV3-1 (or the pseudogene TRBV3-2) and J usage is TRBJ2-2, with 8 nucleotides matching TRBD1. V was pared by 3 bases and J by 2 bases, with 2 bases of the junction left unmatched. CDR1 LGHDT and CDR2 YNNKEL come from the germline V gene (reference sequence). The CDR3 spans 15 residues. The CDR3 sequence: CASSQAGGNTGELFF. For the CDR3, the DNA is TGTGCCAGCAGCCAGGCAGGGGGCAACACCGGGGAGCTGTTTTTT.

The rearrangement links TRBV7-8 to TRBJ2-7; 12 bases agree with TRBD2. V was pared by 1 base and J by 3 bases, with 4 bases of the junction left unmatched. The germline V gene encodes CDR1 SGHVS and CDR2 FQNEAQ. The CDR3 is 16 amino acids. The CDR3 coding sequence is TGTGCCAGCAGCTTAGATCTAGCGGGAGGGAACTACGAGCAGTACTTC. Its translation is CASSLDLAGGNYEQYF.